A single sample is the source of the 23 T cell receptor beta chains below, sequenced in a study of blood T cell repertoires in COVID-19. Repertoires were generated with immunoSEQ multiplex PCR, while TCRdb's copy carries only in-frame clones and drops some. The profile shows around 200,000 clones, roughly 80% of them singletons. The sequenced material came from peripheral blood. Every receptor here comes from a man aged 50-60 years with active or convalescent COVID-19.

DNA of the CDR3: TGTGCCAGCAGTACCGACAGGGTTCATCAGCCCCAGCATTTT. It yields the protein CASSTDRVHQPQHF. V usage is TRBV6-2 or TRBV6-3 and J usage is TRBJ1-5; 7 bases match TRBD1. Trimming cost V 5 bases and J 5 bases; bases outside gene matches: 6. There are 14 residues in the CDR3. Germline assignment: CDR1 MNHEY and CDR2 SVGEGT.

The V call is TRBV2, the J call TRBJ2-3, with TRBD2 matching over 10 bases. Germline CDR1 SNHLY, CDR2 FYNNEI. The junction had 6 bases not matched to a gene; V was cut back by 5 bases and J by 4 bases. The length of the CDR3 is 15 residues. CDR3 sequence reads: CASSTSGVSADTQYF. CDR3 DNA sequence: TGTGCCAGCAGTACTAGCGGGGTTAGCGCAGATACGCAGTATTTT.

This chain links TRBV7-3 with TRBJ1-1; D is unclear. Germline values: CDR1 SGHTA, CDR2 FQGTGA. V was clipped by 2 bases and J by 4 bases, with 8 bases between them. The CDR3 length is 13 residues. CDR3 bases: TGTGCCAGCAGCTTATCACCGGGCACTGAAGCTTTCTTT. It codes for CASSLSPGTEAFF.

This chain connects TRBV7-2 to TRBJ1-2; the D gene is possibly TRBD1 (5 bases). V lost 0 bases and J lost 8, with 13 bases in between. The CDR3 sequence is 14 residues long. Germline V gene lookup returns CDR1 SGHTA and CDR2 FQGNSA. The chain's CDR3 is CASSLARGSQGYTF. CDR3 sequence (DNA): TGTGCCAGCAGCTTAGCGCGGGGGAGCCAGGGCTACACCTTC.

This clone was observed a handful of times. V gene TRBV3-1 (or the pseudogene TRBV3-2) combines with J gene TRBJ2-7; 9 nucleotides agree with TRBD1. This CDR3 spans 16 amino acids. V trimming: 4 bases; J trimming: 4 bases; junction bases outside the gene matches: 11. Germline V gene data show CDR1 as LGHDT and CDR2 as YNNKEL (reference sequence). CDR3 residues: CASSPFPGTGQYEQYF. The CDR3 region has the DNA TGTGCCAGCAGCCCTTTTCCAGGGACAGGGCAATACGAGCAGTACTTC.

The V gene is TRBV27, the J gene TRBJ1-3, with 7 bases fitting TRBD1. Germline lookup yields CDR1 MNHEY and CDR2 SMNVEV (reference sequence). The V gene end was trimmed by 4 bases and the J gene end by 2 bases; junction bases not matched to a gene: 5. CDR3 length: 15 amino acids. As DNA, the CDR3 is TGTGCCAGCAGTTCCGCCGGGACAGCTGGAAACACCATATATTTT. Translated: CASSSAGTAGNTIYF.

The V call is TRBV11-2, the J call TRBJ2-7, with TRBD1 as a possible D gene (5 bases). Germline V lookup: CDR1 SGHAT, CDR2 FQNNGV. Trimming left V 5 bases short and J 3 bases short, with 8 bases between. The CDR3 has 12 amino acids. The CDR3 DNA is TGTGCCAGCAGCAAGGGGTACTACGAGCAGTACTTC. Its protein product is CASSKGYYEQYF.

Comments on this clone: Other DNA sequences in the same sample also yield this CDR3. V gene TRBV19 combines with J gene TRBJ2-5; TRBD1 aligns across 9 bases. The trim removed 3 bases at V and 1 base at J, leaving 3 bases unmatched. CDR1 is LNHDA, CDR2 SQIVND, per germline (reference sequence). The CDR3 spans 15 residues. The CDR3 region has the DNA TGTGCCAGTAGTATTCCGGGACAGGGCCAAGAGACCCAGTACTTC. Its protein product is CASSIPGQGQETQYF.

The V and J genes are TRBV4-3 and TRBJ2-2, with 7 bases that match TRBD1. CDR3 length equals 19 residues. From germline, CDR1 is LGHNA and CDR2 YSLEER. V lost 3 bases to trimming and J lost 6 bases; unmatched junction nucleotides: 19. In DNA form, the CDR3 reads TGCGCCAGCAGCCAGATCTGGATCCCGGGACAGCTGGGGTCCGGGGAGCTGTTTTTT. This translates into CASSQIWIPGQLGSGELFF.

The rearrangement links TRBV2 to TRBJ2-2; D may be TRBD1 (5 bases). The CDR3 length is 14 residues. V lost 7 bases and J 1 base, leaving 10 bases between the germline ends. Germline CDR1 is SNHLY and CDR2 is FYNNEI. The CDR3 here is CASTVGLNTGELFF. CDR3 in DNA: TGTGCCAGCACCGTGGGGCTGAACACCGGGGAGCTGTTTTTT.

This chain uses TRBV7-9 with TRBJ2-7; TRBD1 agrees at 7 bases. The J segment lost 2 bases and the V segment lost 1 base, leaving 5 bases of the junction unmatched. The germline V gene encodes CDR1 SEHNR and CDR2 FQNEAQ (reference sequence). CDR3 length: 15 residues. The CDR3: CASSLGGTAPYEQYF. The CDR3 DNA is TGTGCCAGCAGCTTAGGTGGGACAGCACCCTACGAGCAGTACTTC.

This rearrangement joins TRBV30 to TRBJ1-4; D perhaps matches TRBD1 (5 bases). CDR3 length: 14 residues. Trimming removed 0 bases from V and 4 bases from J, with 9 bases in between. CDR1 and CDR2 (germline): GTSNPN, SVGIG (reference sequence). CDR3 residues: CAWSVRRGNEKLFF. The CDR3 DNA follows: TGTGCCTGGAGTGTAAGGAGGGGTAATGAAAAACTGTTTTTT.

Here the CDR3 reads CASSETKGPTDTQYF. CDR3 in DNA: TGTGCCAGCAGCGAGACTAAGGGCCCCACAGATACGCAGTATTTT. V usage is TRBV2 and J usage is TRBJ2-3; TRBD2 is a possible D gene (5 bases). Trimming left V 6 bases short and J 2 bases short, with 15 bases between. The CDR3 extends over 15 amino acids. Germline values: CDR1 SNHLY, CDR2 FYNNEI.

The V call is TRBV18, the J call TRBJ2-1; TRBD2 matches 11 bases. The trim removed 0 bases at V and 7 bases at J, leaving 5 bases unmatched. Germline CDR1 KGHSH, CDR2 LQKENI. CDR3 length: 16 residues. CDR3: CASSPPVSGGANEQFF. CDR3 in DNA: TGTGCCAGCTCACCACCTGTTAGCGGGGGGGCAAATGAGCAGTTCTTC.

Notes on this clone: The same CDR3 can be traced to other DNA sequences in this sample. The chain has TRBV19 and TRBJ1-4; TRBD1 agrees at 7 bases. The germline V gene has CDR1 LNHDA and CDR2 SQIVND (reference sequence). J lost 7 bases, V lost 3 bases, and 5 bases had no gene match. There are 14 residues in the CDR3. The CDR3 sequence: CASSIRQGGEKLFF. The CDR3 DNA is TGTGCCAGTAGTATCAGACAGGGTGGTGAAAAACTGTTTTTT.

This clone was counted a single time. V and J are TRBV19 and TRBJ2-7; D perhaps matches TRBD1 (5 bases). This CDR3 has 16 residues. The V end lost 0 bases, the J end lost 3 bases, and 15 bases lay between the germline ends. Germline CDR1 reads LNHDA; CDR2 reads SQIVND (reference sequence). CDR3 in DNA: TGTGCCAGTAGTATAGAAGGCGGCAGGGTGGTCTACGAGCAGTACTTC. Encoded protein: CASSIEGGRVVYEQYF.

J is TRBJ2-7 and V is TRBV5-1, with TRBD2 identical over 8 bases. Trimming cost V 0 bases and J 5 bases; bases outside gene matches: 7. CDR1 is SGHRS, CDR2 YFSETQ, per germline. The length of the CDR3 is 15 residues. DNA of the CDR3: TGCGCCAGCAGCTTGGGGCCTGGGACTAGAGACGAGCAGTACTTC. Its translation is CASSLGPGTRDEQYF.

The chain couples TRBV5-3 to TRBJ1-4; D call uncertain. TRBV5-3 is annotated as an ORF whose role is uncertain. The CDR3 covers 11 residues. CDR3 residues: CVSEEEEKLFF. The CDR3 DNA reads TGTGTCTCGGAGGAAGAAGAAAAACTGTTTTTT.

V usage is TRBV5-1 and J usage is TRBJ2-1; 7 positions match TRBD2. V shed 3 bases and J 8 bases; nucleotides not matched to a gene: 5. Per the germline V gene, CDR1 is SGHRS and CDR2 is YFSETQ. This CDR3 comprises 13 residues. The CDR3 DNA is TGCGCCAGCAGCTCGTTCCGGGGGGATGAGCAGTTCTTC. Translated: CASSSFRGDEQFF.

The chain uses TRBV28 and TRBJ2-6, with 11 nucleotides matching TRBD1. Per the germline V gene, CDR1 is MDHEN and CDR2 is SYDVKM. The V segment lost 11 bases and the J segment 5 bases; nucleotides outside the gene matches: 14. This CDR3 is 17 amino acids long. CDR3 amino acids: CASPSGTGGVWANVLTF. The CDR3 coding sequence is TGTGCCTCCCCCTCGGGGACAGGGGGGGTTTGGGCCAACGTCCTGACTTTC.

The CDR3 sequence is CASSITGLETQYF. The CDR3 nucleotides read TGTGCCAGTAGTATAACAGGGCTGGAGACCCAGTACTTC. This rearrangement joins TRBV19 to TRBJ2-5, with a possible D match to TRBD1 (6 bases). Germline CDR1 reads LNHDA; CDR2 reads SQIVND (reference sequence). V lost 2 bases, J lost 5 bases, and 9 bases lay in between. The CDR3 consists of 13 residues.

The V and J genes are TRBV19 and TRBJ2-3; D is perhaps TRBD1 (6 bases). This CDR3 has 14 residues. Trimming shortened V by 5 bases and J by 2 bases, and 11 bases separated the two germline ends. CDR1 is LNHDA and CDR2 is SQIVND in the germline V gene (reference sequence). The CDR3 DNA is TGTGCCAGTAGTGTCAACAGGGACACAGATACGCAGTATTTT. Translated: CASSVNRDTDTQYF.

A single count supports this clone. The CDR3 protein is CAWTYAGTGINQPQHF. CDR3 coding DNA: TGTGCCTGGACATATGCCGGGACAGGGATCAATCAGCCCCAGCATTTT. The rearrangement uses TRBV30 and TRBJ1-5, with 9 bases lining up with TRBD1. This CDR3 comprises 16 residues. CDR1 is GTSNPN and CDR2 is SVGIG in the germline V gene (reference sequence). V lost 4 bases and J lost 3; bases outside the gene matches: 10. Full variable domain (missing parts from reference TRBV30 and TRBJ1-5): SQTIHQWPATLVQPVGSPLSLECTVEGTSNPNLYWYRQAAGRGLQLLFYSVGIGQISSEVPQNLSASRPQDRQFILSSKKLLLSDSGFYLCAWTYAGTGINQPQHFGDGTRLSIL.